These 27 T cell receptor beta chains were all obtained from the same sample, sequenced in a study of blood T cell repertoires in COVID-19. Assay: immunoSEQ multiplex PCR; the TCRdb copy retains only in-frame clones and omits some. The sample includes roughly 100,000 clones, 60% to 80% of them seen just once. Sample: peripheral blood. These receptors were collected from a man aged 60 to 69 with active or convalescent COVID-19.

This chain links TRBV2 with TRBJ2-5; TRBD2 matches at 10 bases. The CDR3 runs to 15 residues. With 4 bases clipped from V and 1 base from J, the junction kept 3 bases outside the gene matches. Germline CDR1 SNHLY, CDR2 FYNNEI. CDR3 amino acids: CASSGRLAGQETQYF. For the CDR3, the DNA is TGTGCCAGCAGTGGCAGACTAGCGGGCCAAGAGACCCAGTACTTC.

This sequence joins TRBV6-6 and TRBJ1-2, with D perhaps TRBD1 (5 bases). The CDR3 sequence is 13 residues long. Trimming took 0 bases from V and 8 from J, leaving 10 bases between them. CDR1 MNHNY and CDR2 SVGAGI come from the germline V gene (reference sequence). The CDR3 loop is CASSYSQGGGYTF. CDR3 coding DNA: TGTGCCAGCAGTTACTCGCAGGGTGGAGGCTACACCTTC.

This clone was observed a few times. This chain connects TRBV2 to TRBJ2-1, with 7 nucleotides matching TRBD2. With 8 bases clipped from V and 3 bases from J, the junction kept 10 bases outside the gene matches. Germline CDR1 reads SNHLY; CDR2 reads FYNNEI. CDR3 length: 15 residues. The CDR3 loop is CASDERGVNYNEQFF. DNA of the CDR3: TGTGCCAGCGATGAGCGGGGTGTCAACTACAATGAGCAGTTCTTC.

This chain's CDR3 is CASSAPGQGSNEQFF. The CDR3 DNA sequence: TGTGCCAGCAGTGCGCCGGGACAGGGATCAAATGAGCAGTTCTTC. The genes are TRBV28 and TRBJ2-1; 9 bases align to TRBD1. In germline, CDR1 is MDHEN, CDR2 SYDVKM. V dropped 5 bases and J dropped 7; count of bases not matched to a gene: 9. This CDR3 contains 15 residues.

The gene calls are TRBV12-3 or TRBV12-4 and TRBJ2-3; 8 bases map to TRBD2. V gave up 5 bases and J gave up 6 bases; unmatched junction bases: 4. The CDR3 consists of 13 residues. The CDR3 bases are TGTGCCAGCAGTACTCGGACTAGCGATACGCAGTATTTT. This gives the protein CASSTRTSDTQYF.

This clone showed up just a few times. This rearrangement joins TRBV10-3 to TRBJ1-1, with a tentative D call TRBD1 (6 bases). Germline CDR1 ENHRY, CDR2 SYGVKD. This CDR3 comprises 13 residues. V gave up 9 bases and J gave up 5 bases, with 16 bases separating them. The CDR3 region is CAIRDTEGTEAFF. In DNA form, the CDR3 reads TGTGCCATTAGGGACACCGAAGGAACTGAAGCTTTCTTT.

This chain connects TRBV19 to TRBJ2-4; TRBD2 matches 15 bases. CDR3 length: 15 residues. CDR1 is LNHDA and CDR2 is SQIVND in the germline V gene (reference sequence). Germline trimming cut 10 bases from V and 7 bases from J; bases unmatched to any gene: 8. DNA for the CDR3: TGTGCCACAGGGACTAGCGGGAGGCCTCTGAACATTCAGTACTTC. Amino acids: CATGTSGRPLNIQYF.

This clone was recorded only once. This rearrangement joins TRBV5-4 to TRBJ1-2; TRBD1 matches 9 bases. Germline values: CDR1 SGHNT, CDR2 YYREEE (reference sequence). This CDR3 has 14 residues. The ends lost 6 bases at V and 12 bases at J; junction bases unmatched: 15. In DNA form, the CDR3 reads TGTGCCAGCAAGGGTTCGGGACAGGGCGATATAGACACCTTC. Encoded protein: CASKGSGQGDIDTF. The full variable domain, with the rest looked up from reference TRBV5-4 and TRBJ1-2, is ETGVTQSPTHLIKTRGQQVTLRCSSQSGHNTVSWYQQALGQGPQFIFQYYREEENGRGNFPPRFSGLQFPNYSSELNVNALELDDSALYLCASKGSGQGDIDTFGSGTRLTVV.

This chain connects TRBV28 to TRBJ1-6; a possible D gene is TRBD1 (5 bases). The CDR3 totals 13 residues. V lost 4 bases to trimming and J lost 9 bases, with 10 bases between them. The germline V gene has CDR1 MDHEN and CDR2 SYDVKM. CDR3 DNA sequence: TGTGCCAGCAGTTCCCGGGACTTTTCACCCCTCCACTTT. Protein: CASSSRDFSPLHF.

The gene calls are TRBV5-1 and TRBJ2-7; 8 bases fit TRBD2. Germline V lookup: CDR1 SGHRS, CDR2 YFSETQ. Trimming cost V 4 bases and J 5 bases; bases outside gene matches: 11. The length of the CDR3 is 15 residues. CDR3 residues: CASSPWVAGNHEQYF. Here the CDR3 DNA reads TGCGCCAGCAGCCCCTGGGTAGCGGGAAACCACGAGCAGTACTTC.

The rearrangement joins TRBV6-5 to TRBJ1-2; 8 bases agree with TRBD1. Per the germline V gene, CDR1 is MNHEY and CDR2 is SVGAGI. The CDR3 extends over 14 amino acids. The ends lost 6 bases at V and 4 bases at J; junction bases unmatched: 7. CDR3 coding DNA: TGTGCCAGCAGGCGGACAGGGAAGGGCTATGGCTACACCTTC. Translation: CASRRTGKGYGYTF.

The gene calls are TRBV28 and TRBJ1-4; TRBD1 matches 8 bases. Per germline, CDR1 MDHEN and CDR2 SYDVKM. This CDR3 comprises 13 residues. J lost 7 bases, V lost 6 bases, and 4 bases had no gene match. This CDR3 reads CASSHRGSEKLFF. Written as DNA, the CDR3 is TGTGCCAGCAGCCACAGGGGGAGTGAAAAACTGTTTTTT.

V gene TRBV27 combines with J gene TRBJ1-2; TRBD1 matches at 9 bases. The germline V gene encodes CDR1 MNHEY and CDR2 SMNVEV (reference sequence). The CDR3 length is 16 residues. Trimming cost V 5 bases and J 4 bases; bases outside gene matches: 11. Here the CDR3 DNA reads TGTGCCAGCAGTCCCGGGACAGGGCTGCGGGGCTATGGCTACACCTTC. As protein: CASSPGTGLRGYGYTF.

This clone was seen many times. The chain joins TRBV7-8 to TRBJ1-6; 7 bases map to TRBD1. The germline V gene encodes CDR1 SGHVS and CDR2 FQNEAQ. This CDR3 is built from 16 residues. Trimming at V came to 5 bases and at J to 10 bases, leaving 14 bases not matched to a gene. CDR3 protein: CASSLTAGTVGSPLHF. As DNA, the CDR3 is TGTGCCAGCAGCCTTACCGCCGGGACAGTGGGGTCACCCCTCCACTTT.

In this sample, this clone turned up once. The gene calls are TRBV2 and TRBJ2-3, with 8 bases identical to TRBD1. There are 14 residues in the CDR3. Germline CDR1 and CDR2: SNHLY and FYNNEI. The ends lost 10 bases at V and 0 bases at J; junction bases unmatched: 6. The CDR3 nucleotides are TGTGCCAACGGATACAGGGGGAGCACAGATACGCAGTATTTT. Protein product: CANGYRGSTDTQYF. The whole variable domain, remainder taken from reference TRBV2 and TRBJ2-3, is EPEVTQTPSHQVTQMGQEVILRCVPISNHLYFYWYRQILGQKVEFLVSFYNNEISEKSEIFDDQFSVERPDGSNFTLKIRSTKLEDSAMYFCANGYRGSTDTQYFGPGTRLTVL.

The gene calls are TRBV15 and TRBJ2-7, with D possibly TRBD2 on 6 matching bases. The CDR3 spans 14 residues. Per the germline V gene, CDR1 is LNHNV and CDR2 is YYDKDF (reference sequence). V lost 6 bases, J lost 2 bases, and 14 bases lay in between. CDR3 nucleotide sequence: TGTGCCACCAGTCCGGCCCCGGGGGCCTACGAGCAGTACTTC. This encodes CATSPAPGAYEQYF.

The chain couples TRBV18 to TRBJ1-4, with 7 bases that match TRBD1. The germline CDR1 and CDR2 sequences are KGHSH and LQKENI. The CDR3 runs 15 residues. J lost 4 bases, V lost 2 bases, and 4 bases had no gene match. For the CDR3, the DNA is TGTGCCAGCTCACCAACCACAGGGGATAATGAAAAACTGTTTTTT. Its protein product is CASSPTTGDNEKLFF.

This clone was recorded once. The chain carries TRBV28 and TRBJ2-7; 11 nucleotides agree with TRBD1. The CDR3 has 15 residues. Germline V lookup: CDR1 MDHEN, CDR2 SYDVKM. The V segment lost 6 bases and the J segment 5 bases; nucleotides outside the gene matches: 9. CDR3 region: CASRKPTGQGDEQYF. In DNA form, the CDR3 reads TGTGCCAGCAGAAAACCCACGGGACAGGGGGACGAGCAGTACTTC.

The chain couples TRBV19 to TRBJ2-1, with D possibly matching TRBD2 (5 bases). This CDR3 region has 16 residues. Trimming removed 5 bases at V and 7 bases at J, with 21 bases between. Per germline, CDR1 LNHDA and CDR2 SQIVND (reference sequence). CDR3: CASSGRRAAESNEQFF. The CDR3 DNA is TGTGCCAGTAGTGGGCGGCGGGCCGCCGAAAGTAATGAGCAGTTCTTC.

J is TRBJ1-1 and V is TRBV29-1, with 7 bases lining up with TRBD1. This CDR3 contains 11 residues. Germline CDR1 SQVTM, CDR2 ANQGSEA. V shed 6 bases, J shed 6 bases, and the junction held 4 bases outside the gene matches. CDR3: CSVFGQAEAFF. DNA for the CDR3: TGCAGCGTCTTCGGACAGGCTGAAGCTTTCTTT.

This clone was counted a few times. The chain is built from TRBV18 and TRBJ2-1, with D maybe TRBD1 (6 bases). The germline V gene has CDR1 KGHSH and CDR2 LQKENI. V lost 4 bases, J lost 4 bases, and 14 bases lay in between. The CDR3 contains 15 residues. The CDR3 DNA is TGTGCCAGCTCACGAACATCGAGGGGGTACAATGAGCAGTTCTTC. Residues: CASSRTSRGYNEQFF.

J is TRBJ2-2 and V is TRBV25-1; D uncertain. Germline V CDR1 and CDR2: MGHDK, SYGVNS. The V and J ends lost 0 bases and 5 bases respectively, with 10 bases between them. The CDR3 is 15 residues long. The CDR3 DNA is TGTGCCAGCAGTGAATATGACGGGTTGACCGGGGAGCTGTTTTTT. Its translation: CASSEYDGLTGELFF.

The chain carries TRBV2 and TRBJ2-2; 7 bases line up with TRBD2. The CDR3 extends over 14 amino acids. Germline CDR1 SNHLY, CDR2 FYNNEI. After removal of 6 bases from V and 3 bases from J, the junction contained 4 bases not matched to a gene. CDR3 region: CASRISGDTGELFF. The CDR3 DNA is TGTGCCAGCAGGATAAGCGGGGACACCGGGGAGCTGTTTTTT.

A few counts support this clone. This chain connects TRBV18 to TRBJ1-1; 8 bases agree with TRBD1. CDR1 and CDR2 from the germline V gene are KGHSH and LQKENI. J gave up 1 base and V 2 bases, and 3 bases lay outside the gene matches. This CDR3 has 15 residues. The CDR3 coding sequence is TGTGCCAGCTCACCAACAGGGGGATCGAACACTGAAGCTTTCTTT. As protein: CASSPTGGSNTEAFF.

This clone came up a few times. This chain connects TRBV5-4 to TRBJ2-2; TRBD2 matches 11 bases. Germline loops: CDR1 SGHNT, CDR2 YYREEE (reference sequence). The ends lost 3 bases at V and 2 bases at J; junction bases unmatched: 3. This CDR3 spans 16 amino acids. The CDR3 DNA is TGTGCCAGCAGCTCCCGACTAGCGGGAAACACCGGGGAGCTGTTTTTT. Residues: CASSSRLAGNTGELFF. Using reference TRBV5-4 and TRBJ2-2 for the parts outside the CDR3, the full variable domain is ETGVTQSPTHLIKTRGQQVTLRCSSQSGHNTVSWYQQALGQGPQFIFQYYREEENGRGNFPPRFSGLQFPNYSSELNVNALELDDSALYLCASSSRLAGNTGELFFGEGSRLTVL.

The chain links TRBV28 to TRBJ2-7; 8 positions match TRBD1. The CDR3 runs 16 residues. The germline CDR1 and CDR2 sequences are MDHEN and SYDVKM. Germline trimming cut 5 bases from V and 2 bases from J; bases unmatched to any gene: 11. This CDR3 is CASSNPAGTGTYEQYF. The CDR3 DNA reads TGTGCCAGCAGTAATCCGGCCGGGACAGGTACCTACGAGCAGTACTTC.

V usage is TRBV5-1 and J usage is TRBJ2-5; 12 nucleotides line up with TRBD2. The CDR3 is made up of 16 amino acids. V gave up 4 bases and J gave up 2 bases; unmatched junction bases: 6. Per the germline V gene, CDR1 is SGHRS and CDR2 is YFSETQ. CDR3 sequence: CASSLGGLAGQETQYF. CDR3 DNA: TGCGCCAGCAGCCTGGGAGGACTAGCGGGGCAAGAGACCCAGTACTTC.